This TCR beta chain was identified during a study of T cell changes during pregnancy in multiple sclerosis. Method: immunoSEQ multiplex PCR; TCRdb's copy keeps in-frame clones and lacks some. This table has approximately 71,000 clones, around 90% appearing once. The ends were cut back, 6 bases at V and 0 bases at J, with 12 bases in the middle. This CDR3 is 15 amino acids long. CDR1 MNHNY and CDR2 SVGAGI come from the germline V gene (reference sequence). The rearrangement uses TRBV6-6 and TRBJ1-5; D is undetermined. This receptor was identified in a female donor with multiple sclerosis, enrolled in a pregnancy study. The sequencing used peripheral blood, collected in the third trimester of pregnancy. The CDR3 DNA reads TGTGCCAGCAGCTTCGGGTCGGATAGCAATCAGCCCCAGCATTTT. Residues: CASSFGSDSNQPQHF.